This TCR beta chain emerged from a study of cytomegalovirus exposure and HLA in healthy donors. The study, taken as a whole, reports: A classifier reportedly called cytomegalovirus status with high sensitivity and specificity.

The PCR had 60 Vbeta and 13 Jbeta primers. Authors' analysis steps: Later reanalysis found about 80 million unique TCR beta chains, around 9.9 million of them shared. Repertoires were generated with immunoSEQ multiplex PCR, while TCRdb's copy carries only in-frame clones and drops some. V, J and clone size were drawn from that table, and D and trimming were deduced from the DNA. The profile shows more than 95,000 clones, around 75% of them singletons. Turning to this clone: Antigen specificity is unknown.

The length of the CDR3 is 15 residues. V lost 0 bases and J 3 bases, leaving 12 bases between the germline ends. The germline gives CDR1 SGHAT, CDR2 FQNNGV. This TCR derives from a woman younger than 30 in good health and CMV-seronegative. The chain links TRBV11-2 to TRBJ2-7; D may be TRBD1 (6 bases). The sample taken for sequencing was PBMCs. Here the CDR3 reads CASSLEDRSSYEQYF. In DNA form, the CDR3 reads TGTGCCAGCAGCTTAGAGGACAGATCGAGCTACGAGCAGTACTTC.